This entry concerns a single TCR beta chain. The target of this receptor is not known. Nothing much larger sits one base from this clone, and base qualities are not available. This entry is derived from a study of cytomegalovirus exposure and HLA in healthy donors (TCRdb year 2017). Turning to the overall study: The 666 repertoires of the first cohort and the 120 validation repertoires were produced on the same platform, according to a later analysis. The aim of the study was to test whether cataloging public T cell receptors could identify signatures of past pathogen exposure. Along with the approximately 700-subject first cohort, a separate validation cohort of over 90 different subjects was used. The study combined high-throughput TCR immunosequencing, statistical association of individual TCRs with disease status, and machine learning to predict cytomegalovirus infection status. Summary of the overall study and its limitations: A total of 150 or so TCR beta chains were listed by the study as associated with cytomegalovirus. The classifier was reported to diagnose cytomegalovirus status with high specificity and sensitivity in both the original cohort and the validation cohort. It was suggested by the authors that the approach could potentially be generalized to other disease states and immunological phenotypes. While some public TCRs were present in many individuals, most TCR sequences turned up only very rarely across donors. Three of the identified cytomegalovirus-associated TCR beta chains were confirmed in vitro to be specific for cytomegalovirus antigens. The validation cohort had no HLA typing available for a later analysis, so co-occurrence within that cohort was assessed over all 130 or so repertoires. A later analysis found that TCRs clustered in the first cohort also tended to co-occur in the 120 validation repertoires, with approximately 94% of cluster scores above 0.

The protocol used for the library was the immunoSEQ multiplex PCR assay. As for the original processing: A statistical classification framework was developed to diagnose cytomegalovirus status using the catalog of TCR beta chain sequences. TCRdb stores this immuneACCESS table with in-frame sequences only. Part of the clones is absent; in the studies checked, under half of the shortfall reflects unresolved V genes, and no reason is known for the rest. Clone size and the V and J calls come from that table; the DNA yielded D and trimming. Here the sample has a few hundred thousand clones; roughly 89% occur a single time. The top ten clones comprise around 0.8% of the sample. Ends trimmed: V by 2 bases, J by 5 bases; bases unmatched to a gene: 11. From the cysteine through the phenylalanine, the CDR3 covers 16 amino acids. Of the read, only the CDR3 DNA is kept; its 48 bases are in frame from base 1. For CDR1 and CDR2, the germline V gene lists SGDLS and YYNGEE.

Donors formed part of the validation cohort, which comprised 120 subjects and was distinct from the first cohort of 550 to 850 subjects. The chain employs TRBV9 and TRBJ2-7; 9 central nucleotides agree with TRBD1. The sample consisted of PBMCs. This clonotype originated in a young woman in good health and CMV-seronegative. The CDR3 sequence is CASSVSPGQGNHEQYF. The sequence in DNA is TGTGCCAGCAGCGTCTCTCCGGGACAGGGTAACCACGAGCAGTACTTC.